In its sample, the clone carrying this T cell receptor (beta chain) was seen once. Lymphocytes (intraepithelial and lamina propria) were released by processing the graft tissue. These data belong to a study of graft-versus-host responses after intestinal transplantation. For the study at large: Recipients across the board were started on anti-thymocyte globulin induction, then kept on tacrolimus and steroids for about 3 years.

Germline V gene data show CDR1 as KGHSH and CDR2 as LQKENI. V was clipped by 2 bases and J by 1 base, with 5 bases between them. The CDR3 runs 13 residues. Sequenced by immunoSEQ multiplex PCR; TCRdb stores in-frame clones only, minus some. The table includes around 7,100 clones, roughly 69% detected once. The chain joins TRBV18 to TRBJ1-1; D ambiguous. The sequenced sample was ileum tissue, obtained around 34 weeks after intestinal transplantation. This sequence originates from a human patient who received an intestinal transplant, so some T cells may come from the graft donor. The CDR3 region has the DNA TGTGCCAGCTCACCAGGCACGAACACTGAAGCTTTCTTT. Its translation is CASSPGTNTEAFF.